Here is one T cell receptor (beta chain) with its context. Antigen: not known. The protocol was immunoSEQ multiplex PCR, while the TCRdb copy is restricted to in-frame clones and leaves out a portion. This table has 2 million to 2.5 million clones, 90% to 96% appearing once. This specimen comes from a study of shared clonotypes between healthy human individuals. Study in general: Three CD4 naive, three CD4 memory, two CD8 naive and one CD8 memory plate were used per donor. Findings of the study overall: Naive CD4 clonotypes overlapped across several donors at around 4.7%.

V gave up 2 bases and J gave up 6 bases, with 14 bases separating them. CDR3 length: 14 amino acids. Per the germline V gene, CDR1 is LNHDA and CDR2 is SQIVND (reference sequence). Material for sequencing was naive CD4+ T cells sorted from blood. Subset specified: CD45RA+ positively selected. The origin of this receptor is a man in his late teens or twenties in good health. The chain joins TRBV19 to TRBJ2-7; TRBD1 might be the D (5 bases). This chain's CDR3 is CASSISSGQGEQYF. The CDR3 nucleotides are TGTGCCAGTAGTATATCCTCAGGGCAAGGCGAGCAGTACTTC.